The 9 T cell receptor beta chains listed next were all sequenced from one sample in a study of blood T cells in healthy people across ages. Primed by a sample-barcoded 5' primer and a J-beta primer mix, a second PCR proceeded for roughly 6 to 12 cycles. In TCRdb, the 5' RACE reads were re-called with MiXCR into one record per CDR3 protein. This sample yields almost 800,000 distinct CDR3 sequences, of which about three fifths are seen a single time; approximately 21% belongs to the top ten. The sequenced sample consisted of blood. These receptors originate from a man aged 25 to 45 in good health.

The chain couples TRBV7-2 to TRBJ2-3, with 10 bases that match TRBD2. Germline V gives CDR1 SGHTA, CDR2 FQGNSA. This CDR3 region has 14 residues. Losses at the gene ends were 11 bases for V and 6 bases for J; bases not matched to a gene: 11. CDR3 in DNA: TGTGCCGGTAGCGGGGGGCTCGGCAGGGATACGCAGTATTTT. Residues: CAGSGGLGRDTQYF.

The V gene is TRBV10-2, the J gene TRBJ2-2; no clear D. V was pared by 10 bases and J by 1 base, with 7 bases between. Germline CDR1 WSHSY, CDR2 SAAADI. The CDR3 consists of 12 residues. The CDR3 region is CAIPRNTGELFF. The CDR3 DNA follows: TGCGCCATCCCGAGGAACACCGGGGAGCTGTTTTTT.

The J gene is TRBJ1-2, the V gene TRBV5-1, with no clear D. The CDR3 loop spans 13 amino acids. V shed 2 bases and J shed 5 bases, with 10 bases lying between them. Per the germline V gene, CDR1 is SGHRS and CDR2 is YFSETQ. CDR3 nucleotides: TGCGCCAGCAGCTTTGGGTCGGAGTATGGCTACACCTTC. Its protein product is CASSFGSEYGYTF. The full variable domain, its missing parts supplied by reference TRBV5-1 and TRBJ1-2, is KAGVTQTPRYLIKTRGQQVTLSCSPISGHRSVSWYQQTPGQGLQFLFEYFSETQRNKGNFPGRFSGRQFSNSRSEMNVSTLELGDSALYLCASSFGSEYGYTFGSGTRLTVV.

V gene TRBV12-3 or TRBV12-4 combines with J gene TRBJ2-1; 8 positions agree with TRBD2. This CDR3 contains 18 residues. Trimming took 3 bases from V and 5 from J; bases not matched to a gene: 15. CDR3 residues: CASSFSLGAGGRHNEQFF. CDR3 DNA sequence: TGTGCCAGCAGTTTTTCACTAGGGGCGGGGGGACGCCACAATGAGCAGTTCTTC.

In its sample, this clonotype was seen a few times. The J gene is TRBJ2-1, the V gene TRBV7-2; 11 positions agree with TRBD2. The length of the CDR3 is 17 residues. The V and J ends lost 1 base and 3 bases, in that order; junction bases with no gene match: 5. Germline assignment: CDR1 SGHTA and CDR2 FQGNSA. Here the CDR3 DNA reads TGTGCCAGCAGCTTAGGATTTAGCGGGAGGGTCTACAATGAGCAGTTCTTC. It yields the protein CASSLGFSGRVYNEQFF.

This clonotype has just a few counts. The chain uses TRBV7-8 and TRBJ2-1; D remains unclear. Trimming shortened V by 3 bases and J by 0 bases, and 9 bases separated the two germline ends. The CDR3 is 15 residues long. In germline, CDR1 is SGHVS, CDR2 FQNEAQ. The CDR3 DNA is TGTGCCAGCAGCTTTGGGTCGAGCTCCTACAATGAGCAGTTCTTC. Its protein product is CASSFGSSSYNEQFF.

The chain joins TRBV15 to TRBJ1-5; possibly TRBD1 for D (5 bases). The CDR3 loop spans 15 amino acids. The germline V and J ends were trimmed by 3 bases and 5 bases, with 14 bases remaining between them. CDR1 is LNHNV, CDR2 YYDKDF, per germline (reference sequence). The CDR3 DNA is TGTGCCACCAGCAGCGTCGGGCGGGGCGATCAGCCCCAGCATTTT. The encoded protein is CATSSVGRGDQPQHF.

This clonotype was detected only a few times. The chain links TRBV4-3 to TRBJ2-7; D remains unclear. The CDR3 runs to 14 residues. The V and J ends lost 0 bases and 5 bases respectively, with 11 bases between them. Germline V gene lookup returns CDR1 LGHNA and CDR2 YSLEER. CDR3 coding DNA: TGCGCCAGCAGCCAAGAGTCCGGGTTCAACGAGCAGTACTTC. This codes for CASSQESGFNEQYF.

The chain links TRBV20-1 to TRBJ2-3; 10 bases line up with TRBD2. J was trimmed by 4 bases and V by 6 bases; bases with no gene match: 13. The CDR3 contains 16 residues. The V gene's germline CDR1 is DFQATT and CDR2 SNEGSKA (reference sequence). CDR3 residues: CSAQKSGGAEADTQYF. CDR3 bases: TGCAGTGCACAGAAAAGCGGGGGGGCCGAAGCAGATACGCAGTATTTT.